This TCR beta chain was sequenced during a study of Graves' ophthalmopathy and Graves' hyperthyroidism. Study at large: Peripheral blood was gathered at first diagnosis, ahead of any treatment whatsoever.

The CDR3 sequence is 16 residues long. Germline V lookup: CDR1 MDHEN, CDR2 SYDVKM. The V and J ends lost 2 bases and 6 bases, in that order; junction bases with no gene match: 9. Each diagnosis was determined on the basis of clinical symptoms, serum thyroxine, TRAb, thyroid ultrasound and orbital computed tomography. PBMCs were isolated by Ficoll-Paque density gradient centrifugation, using over 9.5 ml of fresh peripheral blood as the starting material. Whole-study findings and limits: The blood repertoire also included most expanded thyroid clonotypes above 0.001 frequency.

The study amplified TCR beta CDR3 regions using RNA transcripts. Second-round multiplex PCR followed a first-round RT-PCR using HTBI primers. TCRdb fed the multiplex PCR reads into MiXCR, producing one record per CDR3 protein. The sample consists of roughly 610,000 distinct CDR3 sequences, 22% of them appearing once. This clonotype has ten or more counts. The antigen is unknown. This chain links TRBV28 with TRBJ1-1; 10 positions match TRBD1. Sequencing was performed on peripheral blood. The TCR sequence derives from a woman younger than 35 with stable Graves' hyperthyroidism. Some clones in this sample may be carry-over from other donors' samples. The CDR3 reads CASSLPPTGGLAEAFF. The DNA for the CDR3 is TGTGCCAGCAGTTTACCTCCGACAGGGGGCCTCGCTGAAGCTTTCTTT.